The clone carrying this T cell receptor (beta chain) appeared once. Its specificity is unknown. Germline loops: CDR1 SGHNT, CDR2 YYREEE (reference sequence). The CDR3 is 15 residues long. The V and J ends lost 1 base and 0 bases, in that order; junction bases with no gene match: 4. Genomic DNA of every subset was divided equally among multiple immunoSEQ plates. Sequencing used immunoSEQ multiplex PCR; TCRdb keeps in-frame clones, though not all of them. The sample lists about 2.4 million clones, approximately 93% occurring once. This entry comes from a study of shared clonotypes between healthy human individuals. General study points: Rarefaction demonstrated incomplete sorted-subset sequencing despite large depth.

The chain carries TRBV5-4 and TRBJ2-7, with 7 bases lining up with TRBD1. Source material: naive CD4+ T cells from PBMCs. This sample's subset: CD45RA+ positively selected. This receptor was obtained from a man between 18 and 29 years old in good health. Some clones in this sample may be carry-over from other donors' samples. Here the CDR3 DNA reads TGTGCCAGCAGCTTGCCCACAGGGGCCTCCTACGAGCAGTACTTC. Its protein is CASSLPTGASYEQYF.